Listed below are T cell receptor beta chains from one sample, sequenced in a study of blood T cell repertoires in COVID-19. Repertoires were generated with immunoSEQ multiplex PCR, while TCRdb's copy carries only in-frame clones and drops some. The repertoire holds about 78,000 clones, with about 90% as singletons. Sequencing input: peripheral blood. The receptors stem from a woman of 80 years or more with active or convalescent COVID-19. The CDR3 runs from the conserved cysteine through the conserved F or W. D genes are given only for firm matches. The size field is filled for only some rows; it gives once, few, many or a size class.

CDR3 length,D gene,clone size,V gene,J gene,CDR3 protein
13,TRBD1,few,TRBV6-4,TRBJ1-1,CAIKRQGGTEAFF
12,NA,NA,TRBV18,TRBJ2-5,CASSLEQETQYF
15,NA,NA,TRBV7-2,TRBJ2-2,CASSPDRSGTGELFF
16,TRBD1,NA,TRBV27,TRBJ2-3,CASSLFRGQGADTQYF
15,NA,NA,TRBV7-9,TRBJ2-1,CASSESGSSYNEQFF
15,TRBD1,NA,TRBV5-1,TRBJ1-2,CASSLSGTGADGYTF
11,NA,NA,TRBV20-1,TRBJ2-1,CSVGLVNEQFF
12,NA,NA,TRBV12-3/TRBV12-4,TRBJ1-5,CASSSRGQPQHF
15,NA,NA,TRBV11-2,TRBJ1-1,CASSPKIKGGTEAFF
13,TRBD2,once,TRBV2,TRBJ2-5,CASRLAGGETQYF
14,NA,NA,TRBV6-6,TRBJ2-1,CAVQGSVYGNEQFF
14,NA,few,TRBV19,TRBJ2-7,CASSIGPGPYEQYF
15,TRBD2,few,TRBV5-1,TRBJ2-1,CASSLQAGGYNEQFF
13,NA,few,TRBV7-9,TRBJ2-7,CASSLFQGYEQYF
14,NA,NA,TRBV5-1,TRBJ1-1,CASSLKGENTEAFF
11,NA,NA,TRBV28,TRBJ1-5,CASSSTQPQHF
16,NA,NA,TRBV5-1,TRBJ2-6,CASSLATRSGANVLTF
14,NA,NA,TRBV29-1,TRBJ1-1,CSVLGQGKRTEAFF
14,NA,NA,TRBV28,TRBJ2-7,CASSVRDTSYEQYF
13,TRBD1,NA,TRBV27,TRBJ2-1,CASSSRQGGEQFF
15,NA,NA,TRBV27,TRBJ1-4,CASSPWGATNEKLFF
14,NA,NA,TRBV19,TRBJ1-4,CASRRHLFDEKLFF
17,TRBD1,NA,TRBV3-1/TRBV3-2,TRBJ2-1,CASSPQADRPQYNEQFF
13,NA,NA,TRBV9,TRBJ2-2,CASSVSAAGELFF
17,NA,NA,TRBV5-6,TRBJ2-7,CASSSPGGWDSSYEQYF
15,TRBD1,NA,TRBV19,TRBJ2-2,CASSIRQGAGGELFF
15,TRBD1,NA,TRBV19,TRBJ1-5,CASSSQGVNNQPQHF
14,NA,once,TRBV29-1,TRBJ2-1,CSVETGSSYNEQFF
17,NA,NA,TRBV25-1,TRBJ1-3,CASSESSGRAAGNTIYF
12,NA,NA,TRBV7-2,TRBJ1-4,CASSLAYEKLFF
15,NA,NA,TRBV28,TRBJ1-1,CASSLAAAIGTEAFF
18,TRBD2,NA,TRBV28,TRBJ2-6,CASSPWSGGLSGANVLTF
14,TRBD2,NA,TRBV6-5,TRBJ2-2,CASRQRGNTGELFF
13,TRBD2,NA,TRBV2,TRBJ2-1,CASSSGRRGEQFF
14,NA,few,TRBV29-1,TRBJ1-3,CSVGMTPGGNTIYF
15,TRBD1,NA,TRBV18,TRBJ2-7,CASSRGTGYPYEQYF
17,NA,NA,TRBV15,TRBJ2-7,CATSRDEDRGLAREQYF
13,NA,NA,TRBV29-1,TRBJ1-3,CSVESGLGNTIYF
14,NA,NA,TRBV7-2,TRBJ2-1,CASSPYRLGDEQFF
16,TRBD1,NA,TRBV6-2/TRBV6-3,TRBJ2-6,CASSRGQGAGANVLTF
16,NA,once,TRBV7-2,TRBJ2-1,CASSFAAASSYNEQFF
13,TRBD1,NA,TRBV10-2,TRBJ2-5,CASRVTGEITQYF
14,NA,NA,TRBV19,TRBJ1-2,CASSLSRGNYGYTF
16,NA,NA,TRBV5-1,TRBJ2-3,CASSVQGPDPTDTQYF
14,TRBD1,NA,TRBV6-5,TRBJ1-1,CASEDRGQGTEAFF